Judged by frequency, the clone carrying this T cell receptor beta chain is medium-sized. Antigen specificity is unknown. This sample was taken from a study of T cell clusters in autoimmune cytopenias. Study-wide findings and caveats: TRB repertoire shifts in secondary cytopenia and chronic lymphocytic leukemia mostly reflected lymphoma, not autoimmunity.

Multiplex touch-down PCR amplified TRB using TRB-A and TRB-B pools in one tube. Using the multiplex PCR reads, TCRdb records one entry per CDR3 protein without DNA. This sample contains about 15,000 distinct CDR3 sequences. Approximately 36,000 genome equivalents of blood DNA were amplified for TRB. This CDR3 has 16 amino acids. Germline CDR1 LNHDA, CDR2 SQIVND (reference sequence). Sample: peripheral blood. The chain joins TRBV19 to TRBJ2-2; TCRdb reports TRBD1, a call that lacks DNA to check it against. This TCR was sampled from a human donor with an autoimmune cytopenia or autoimmune hepatitis (not recorded which). CDR3 region: CASSRATGTGTGELFF.